This is a list of T cell receptor beta chains from one sample in a study of cytomegalovirus exposure and HLA in healthy donors. Clones were sequenced by immunoSEQ multiplex PCR, and TCRdb holds only the in-frame ones, with some missing. The table records approximately 86,000 clones, about 85% of them present only once. Sequenced input: PBMCs. These receptors were taken from a middle-aged man in good health and CMV-seropositive. Each CDR3 is given with its conserved first and last residue. Fields, in order: V gene, J gene, clone size, CDR3 length, CDR3 protein. Clone size, where shown, is once, few, many, or a class for clones that have expanded.

TRBV9	TRBJ2-5	once	16	CASSAIGTSGEETQYF
TRBV10-3	TRBJ2-2	few	16	CAISGLAGFNTGELFF
TRBV18	TRBJ2-6	NA	15	CASSPGQPGANVLTF
TRBV28	TRBJ1-1	few	15	CASRARTGLNTEAFF
TRBV2	TRBJ1-2	NA	13	CASSLTGSWGYTF
TRBV5-5	TRBJ1-2	NA	14	CASSWTGGDYGYTF
TRBV19	TRBJ1-2	NA	15	CASRAGTGRNYGYTF
TRBV6-5	TRBJ2-1	NA	14	CASSPGTGYNEQFF
TRBV5-1	TRBJ2-3	NA	15	CASSLISSGADTQYF
TRBV18	TRBJ2-3	NA	15	CASSGQGRDTDTQYF
TRBV19	TRBJ1-5	NA	17	CASSIGKETGRGQPQHF
TRBV11-3	TRBJ2-5	NA	15	CASSSGQGFGETQYF
TRBV6-1	TRBJ1-2	NA	13	CASSEVFKAGYTF
TRBV6-1	TRBJ1-5	NA	15	CASYHYGDRNQPQHF
TRBV18	TRBJ2-5	NA	19	CASSPQSKRQASRAVGQYF
TRBV6-5	TRBJ2-1	once	16	CASSSYLAGVYNEQFF
TRBV5-1	TRBJ1-2	NA	12	CASSFTGEGYTF
TRBV6-5	TRBJ1-5	few	14	CASSRDTGNQPQHF
TRBV7-2	TRBJ2-7	NA	12	CASSALTGTQYF
TRBV5-8	TRBJ2-7	medium-sized	13	CASSLHSRDEQYF
TRBV7-2	TRBJ1-5	NA	13	CASSFPPSQPQHF
TRBV27	TRBJ2-7	NA	13	CASKRSSSYEQYF
TRBV6-4	TRBJ2-5	NA	14	CAIRTGGAQETQYF
TRBV6-6	TRBJ1-5	NA	15	CASSYMGGENQPQHF
TRBV19	TRBJ2-5	NA	14	CASSRTSGQETQYF
TRBV30	TRBJ2-2	NA	13	CAWRGAGTGELFF
TRBV21-1	TRBJ1-1	NA	19	CASTRADRGKGWRDTEAFF
TRBV5-1	TRBJ1-3	once	16	CASSFQGGGSGNTIYF
TRBV7-9	TRBJ2-1	NA	15	CASKAGAHGSNEQFF
TRBV28	TRBJ2-7	NA	15	CASSQNYRGFYEQYF
TRBV19	TRBJ2-7	few	14	CASRNHPGPHEQYF
TRBV28	TRBJ1-2	NA	12	CASSSGVGGYTF
TRBV7-6	TRBJ1-2	NA	13	CASSLGTGGGYTF
TRBV11-1	TRBJ2-1	NA	16	CASSRPSGLARNEQFF
TRBV30	TRBJ1-2	NA	14	CAWSSIDRGEGYTF
TRBV2	TRBJ2-7	NA	13	CASKKTAAYEQYF
TRBV19	TRBJ1-1	NA	16	CASSRGTGGTNTEAFF
TRBV9	TRBJ2-3	NA	14	CASSVGQNTDTQYF
TRBV7-3	TRBJ2-3	NA	17	CASSLQGARYSPDTQYF
TRBV11-3	TRBJ1-5	NA	14	CASSFRQSNQPQHF
TRBV6-5	TRBJ1-1	NA	14	CASSPGQGNTEAFF
TRBV5-1	TRBJ2-1	few	14	CATNPGGNYNEQFF
TRBV6-1	TRBJ1-1	NA	15	CASPPNGGVGTEAFF
TRBV9	TRBJ2-3	few	15	CASSKTGPRADTQYF
TRBV11-1	TRBJ1-4	NA	14	CASSRSLDNEKLFF
TRBV6-1	TRBJ1-1	NA	13	CASSEISYTEAFF
TRBV28	TRBJ2-7	NA	14	CASFPLRTGYKQYF
TRBV6-5	TRBJ1-1	NA	14	CASSTGGMNTEAFF
TRBV5-1	TRBJ2-5	NA	13	CASSWGDGETQYF
TRBV12-5	TRBJ2-2	NA	17	CASGRSTGTSSTGELFF